The 8 T cell receptor beta chains below all came from one sample that was sequenced in a study. TRBV12-4/TRBJ1-2 clonotypes were amplified with adaptor-ligated barcode primers. MiXCR, run by TCRdb on the multiplex PCR reads, gives a single entry per CDR3 protein. The table shows 1,100 to 1,500 distinct CDR3 sequences, with around 15% occurring only once. The specimen sequenced was naive CD4+ T cells sorted from blood. Subset here: naive CD4+ T cells, CD4+CD45RA+CD25-. These receptors were taken from a female donor with breast cancer.

This clonotype was observed at least ten times. The gene calls are TRBV12-3 or TRBV12-4 and TRBJ1-2; 7 bases map to TRBD1. Losses at the gene ends were 4 bases for V and 1 base for J; bases not matched to a gene: 9. The CDR3 is 16 residues long. CDR3: CASSYAGTEGNYGYTF. CDR3 nucleotides: TGTGCCAGCAGTTACGCCGGGACAGAGGGTAACTATGGCTACACCTTC.

This clonotype is labeled large. The V and J genes are TRBV12-3 or TRBV12-4 and TRBJ1-2; no reliable D call. Between the trimmed V and J ends, which lost 7 bases and 5 bases, there was a span of 11 bases. The CDR3 runs to 12 residues. The CDR3 nucleotides read TGTGCCAGCAAACGACAACAGTATGGCTACACCTTC. It is translated as CASKRQQYGYTF.

The CDR3 DNA follows: TGTGCCAGCAGTTTTCGGACAGGCGACGGCTACACCTTC. As protein: CASSFRTGDGYTF. The V and J genes are TRBV12-3 or TRBV12-4 and TRBJ1-2; 7 bases line up with TRBD1. Trimming cost V 3 bases and J 8 bases; bases outside gene matches: 6. This CDR3 is built from 13 residues.

This clonotype is medium-sized within its sample. The chain joins TRBV12-3 or TRBV12-4 to TRBJ1-2; D not certain. CDR3 length: 13 residues. Between the trimmed V and J ends, which lost 3 bases and 7 bases, there was a span of 12 bases. The CDR3 loop is CASSFGGLGGYTF. In nucleotides, the CDR3 is TGTGCCAGCAGTTTTGGAGGGTTGGGTGGCTACACCTTC.

The chain is built from TRBV12-3 or TRBV12-4 and TRBJ1-2; tentatively, D is TRBD1 (6 bases). This CDR3 has 13 residues. Trimming took off 3 bases at V and 7 bases at J, with 12 bases between the two ends. The DNA for the CDR3 is TGTGCCAGCAGTTTTAACAGGGCGGGTGGCTACACCTTC. This encodes CASSFNRAGGYTF.

This clonotype qualifies as medium-sized. V and J are TRBV12-3 or TRBV12-4 and TRBJ1-2; D is ambiguous. The CDR3 is 14 amino acids. Trimming removed 2 bases from V and 0 bases from J, with 7 bases in between. The CDR3, as DNA: TGTGCCAGCAGTTTACGACGAGCTAACTATGGCTACACCTTC. Protein: CASSLRRANYGYTF.

This clonotype is labeled medium-sized. The rearrangement links TRBV12-3 or TRBV12-4 to TRBJ1-2; no clear D gene. Trimming removed 5 bases from V and 7 bases from J, with 8 bases in between. The CDR3 is 11 amino acids. CDR3 coding DNA: TGTGCCAGCAGTGTTGGCGCTGGCTACACCTTC. It specifies CASSVGAGYTF.

In this sample, this clonotype turned up a few times. The rearrangement links TRBV12-3 or TRBV12-4 to TRBJ1-2, with TRBD1 matching over 7 bases. J gave up 4 bases and V 0 bases, and 5 bases lay outside the gene matches. This CDR3 region has 15 residues. The CDR3 region has the DNA TGTGCCAGCAGTTTAGCCGGGACAGCTGGCTATGGCTACACCTTC. This gives the protein CASSLAGTAGYGYTF.